This TCR beta chain was retrieved from a study of blood T cell repertoires in COVID-19. Looking at the study overall: COVID-19 samples from acute and convalescent phases originated in the United States, Italy and Spain. PBMCs, B-cell-depleted T cells, or T cells provided the cDNA or gDNA that made up the material.

In the authors' methods: From reference gene primer amplification, estimates of nucleated cell counts were derived. The assay was immunoSEQ multiplex PCR, and TCRdb's table has in-frame clones only and misses some. Clone size and the V and J calls come from that table; the DNA yielded D and trimming. The data hold roughly 350,000 clones, with under 95% observed a single time. Germline lookup yields CDR1 MNHNY and CDR2 SVGAGI (reference sequence). V dropped 0 bases and J dropped 6 bases, with 9 bases sitting between them. This CDR3 has 14 amino acids. The receptor was isolated from a young woman who had recovered from COVID-19. V usage is TRBV6-6 and J usage is TRBJ2-1; D possibly corresponds to TRBD2 (5 bases). The specimen sequenced was peripheral blood. The CDR3 spells CASSYSESGNEQFF. CDR3 coding DNA: TGTGCCAGCAGTTACTCGGAGAGCGGCAATGAGCAGTTCTTC.